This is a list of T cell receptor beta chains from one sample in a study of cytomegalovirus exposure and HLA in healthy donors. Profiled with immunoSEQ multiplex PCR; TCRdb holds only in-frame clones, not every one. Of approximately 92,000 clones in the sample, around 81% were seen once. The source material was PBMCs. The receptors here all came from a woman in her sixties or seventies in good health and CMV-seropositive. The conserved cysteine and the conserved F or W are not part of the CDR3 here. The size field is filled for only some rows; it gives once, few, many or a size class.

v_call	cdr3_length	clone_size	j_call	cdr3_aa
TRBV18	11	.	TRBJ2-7	ASSPQGGYEQY
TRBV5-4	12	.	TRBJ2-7	ASSPRGSSYEQY
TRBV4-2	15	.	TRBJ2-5	ASSQAKSGRGGETQY
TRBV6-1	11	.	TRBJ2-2	ASILSPPGELF
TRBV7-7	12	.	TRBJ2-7	ASSLDRGLGEQY
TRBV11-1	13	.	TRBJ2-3	ASSFGDRGTDTQY
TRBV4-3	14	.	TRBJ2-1	ASSQDLREGDNEQF
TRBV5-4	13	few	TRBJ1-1	ASSSSGTGVSEAF
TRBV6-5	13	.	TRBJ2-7	ASSSPGLGHYEQY
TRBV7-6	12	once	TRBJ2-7	ASNEGGSSYEQY
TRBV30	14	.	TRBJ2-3	AWSVRLKGDTDTQY
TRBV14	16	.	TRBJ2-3	ASSHRYRARRGTDTQY
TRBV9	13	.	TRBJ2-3	ASSVRGTGTDTQY
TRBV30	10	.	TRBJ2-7	AGSPGDYEQY
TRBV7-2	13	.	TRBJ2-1	ASSLGGRTYNEQF
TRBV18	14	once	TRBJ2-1	ASSPSDRGTVGEQF
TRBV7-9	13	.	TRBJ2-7	SSTHGQGSSYEQY
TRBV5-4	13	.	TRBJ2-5	ASSLTGTKTETQY
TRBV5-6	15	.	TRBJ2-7	ASSLNSGLALYYEQY
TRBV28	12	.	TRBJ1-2	ASSLPRANYGYT
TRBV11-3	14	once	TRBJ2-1	ASSPVRGSSYNEQF
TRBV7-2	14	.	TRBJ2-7	ASSAYSSASSYEQY
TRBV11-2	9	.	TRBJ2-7	ASSQHYEQY
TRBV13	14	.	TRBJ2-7	ASSLRGGMGYGEQY
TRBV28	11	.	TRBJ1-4	ASSPTVNEKLF
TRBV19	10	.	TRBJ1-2	ASSTGVDGYT
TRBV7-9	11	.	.	ASSRQGFNEQY
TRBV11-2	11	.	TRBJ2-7	ASSRGAAYEQY
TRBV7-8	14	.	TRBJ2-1	ASSLNSGITNNEQF
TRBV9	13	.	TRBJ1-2	ASSFRDRSNYGYT
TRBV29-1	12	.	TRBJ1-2	SVRDRDSNYGYT
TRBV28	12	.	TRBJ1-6	ASSSEMDNSPLH
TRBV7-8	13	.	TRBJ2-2	ASSFPDRATGELF
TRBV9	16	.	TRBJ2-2	ASSPPSRSAFYTGELF
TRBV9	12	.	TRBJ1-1	ASSVRGLNTEAF
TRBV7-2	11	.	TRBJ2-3	ASSWDREDTQY
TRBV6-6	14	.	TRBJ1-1	ASSYRTGDMNTEAF
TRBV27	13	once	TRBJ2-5	ASSFWGQSQETQY
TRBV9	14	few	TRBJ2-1	ASSALAGQAYNEQF
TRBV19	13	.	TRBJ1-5	AARQGDKGNQPQH
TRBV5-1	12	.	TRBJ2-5	ASSLGGTGGQQY
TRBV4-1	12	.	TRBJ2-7	ASSQPGRGWEQY
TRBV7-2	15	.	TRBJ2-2	ASSFTSSGRVTGELF
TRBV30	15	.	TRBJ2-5	AWSLRRTSGDKETQY
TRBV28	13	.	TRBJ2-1	ASSLSGQDYNEQF
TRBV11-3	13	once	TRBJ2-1	ASSSRTSGSNEQF
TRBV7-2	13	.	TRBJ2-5	ASSYRLAGQETQY
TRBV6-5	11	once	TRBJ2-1	ASSTGLGDEQF
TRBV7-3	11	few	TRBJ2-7	ASSYIQGGEQY
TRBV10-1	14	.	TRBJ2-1	ANPCGRAGSYNEQF